This is a list of T cell receptor beta chains from one sample in a study. TCRdb re-called the RT-PCR reads through MiXCR, storing one row per CDR3 protein. The data show more than 550,000 distinct CDR3 sequences, approximately 14% seen once. Material: memory CD4+ T cells from blood. These receptor sequences come from a female donor in good health, serving as a healthy control. The CDR3 runs from the conserved cysteine through the conserved F or W. Fields, in order: V gene, D gene, J gene, clone size, CDR3 DNA, CDR3 protein. A D gene is named only where the DNA matches it firmly. Clone size is shown for a subset of rows, as once, few, many or a class of expanded clone.

V gene: TRBV18; D gene: .; J gene: TRBJ2-7; clone size: .; CDR3 DNA: TGTGCCAGCTCACCACCGAGTAAAACCTACGAGCAGTACTTC; CDR3 protein: CASSPPSKTYEQYF
V gene: TRBV7-2; D gene: .; J gene: TRBJ1-2; clone size: many; CDR3 DNA: TGTGCCAGCACCCAGGGGACGGCTAACTATGGCTACACCTTC; CDR3 protein: CASTQGTANYGYTF
V gene: TRBV7-2; D gene: .; J gene: TRBJ1-6; clone size: .; CDR3 DNA: TGTGCCAGCAGCTTAGTAGTGCATAATTCACCCCTCCACTTT; CDR3 protein: CASSLVVHNSPLHF
V gene: TRBV6-2/TRBV6-3; D gene: .; J gene: TRBJ1-6; clone size: few; CDR3 DNA: TGTGCCAGCAGTTACCGCGCGGGAGGCACCCTCCACTTT; CDR3 protein: CASSYRAGGTLHF
V gene: TRBV6-5; D gene: TRBD1; J gene: TRBJ2-3; clone size: many; CDR3 DNA: TGTGCCAGCAGTTTCCAGGGGGGCACAGATACGCAGTATTTT; CDR3 protein: CASSFQGGTDTQYF
V gene: TRBV6-5; D gene: TRBD2; J gene: TRBJ2-4; clone size: many; CDR3 DNA: TGTGCCAGCAGTTTCACTAGCGGGAGGGGGGCCAAAAACATTCAGTACTTC; CDR3 protein: CASSFTSGRGAKNIQYF
V gene: TRBV6-1; D gene: .; J gene: TRBJ1-4; clone size: few; CDR3 DNA: TGTGCCAGCAGAAGGACAGAAACTAATGAAAAACTGTTTTTT; CDR3 protein: CASRRTETNEKLFF
V gene: TRBV27; D gene: .; J gene: TRBJ1-3; clone size: .; CDR3 DNA: TGTGCCAGCAGGGGAAGGCCTGGAAACACCATATATTTT; CDR3 protein: CASRGRPGNTIYF
V gene: TRBV29-1; D gene: .; J gene: TRBJ2-5; clone size: .; CDR3 DNA: TGCAGCGCGGAGGGTCCAGGGCGGGAGACCCAGTACTTC; CDR3 protein: CSAEGPGRETQYF
V gene: TRBV5-1; D gene: TRBD2; J gene: TRBJ2-4; clone size: .; CDR3 DNA: TGCGCCAGCAGCACCCCGGGCAGGCTCCCGGGGGGTGGCAAAAACATTCAGTACTTC; CDR3 protein: CASSTPGRLPGGGKNIQYF
V gene: TRBV20-1; D gene: TRBD2; J gene: TRBJ2-2; clone size: few; CDR3 DNA: TGCAGCATACCCGGGACTAGCGCCACCGGGGAGCTGTTTTTT; CDR3 protein: CSIPGTSATGELFF
V gene: TRBV6-2/TRBV6-3; D gene: .; J gene: TRBJ1-1; clone size: few; CDR3 DNA: TGTGCCAGCAGTTGGCGGGGGGTCACTGAAGCTTTCTTT; CDR3 protein: CASSWRGVTEAFF
V gene: TRBV6-1; D gene: .; J gene: TRBJ1-1; clone size: .; CDR3 DNA: TGTGCCAGCAGTGTAAGCCCCTTACTGGGTGAAGCTTTCTTT; CDR3 protein: CASSVSPLLGEAFF
V gene: TRBV20-1; D gene: .; J gene: TRBJ2-5; clone size: .; CDR3 DNA: TGCAGTGGAAACCCCCGAAGTCTCCAAGAGACCCAGTACTTC; CDR3 protein: CSGNPRSLQETQYF
V gene: TRBV7-2; D gene: TRBD1; J gene: TRBJ1-1; clone size: .; CDR3 DNA: TGTGCCAGCAGTCTGCAGGGGGGATTGTCGAACACTGAAGCTTTCTTT; CDR3 protein: CASSLQGGLSNTEAFF
V gene: TRBV4-3; D gene: .; J gene: TRBJ2-2; clone size: .; CDR3 DNA: TGCGCCAGCAGCCCTCGCGGGGGCAGCTTCACCGGGGAGCTGTTTTTT; CDR3 protein: CASSPRGGSFTGELFF
V gene: TRBV30; D gene: .; J gene: TRBJ2-3; clone size: .; CDR3 DNA: TGTGCCTGGAGTGTACTTGGGGATACGCAGTATTTT; CDR3 protein: CAWSVLGDTQYF
V gene: TRBV6-5; D gene: .; J gene: TRBJ1-2; clone size: many; CDR3 DNA: TGTGCCAGCAGTGCGCCGGGACGCCCAAATGGCTACACCTTC; CDR3 protein: CASSAPGRPNGYTF
V gene: TRBV20-1; D gene: TRBD1; J gene: TRBJ2-7; clone size: many; CDR3 DNA: TGCAGTGCTACCCCGGGACAGGTACCACGGGAGCAGTACTTC; CDR3 protein: CSATPGQVPREQYF
V gene: TRBV27; D gene: TRBD1; J gene: TRBJ1-2; clone size: many; CDR3 DNA: TGTGCCAGCAGTTTATGGGGACAGGATAACTATGGCTACACCTTC; CDR3 protein: CASSLWGQDNYGYTF